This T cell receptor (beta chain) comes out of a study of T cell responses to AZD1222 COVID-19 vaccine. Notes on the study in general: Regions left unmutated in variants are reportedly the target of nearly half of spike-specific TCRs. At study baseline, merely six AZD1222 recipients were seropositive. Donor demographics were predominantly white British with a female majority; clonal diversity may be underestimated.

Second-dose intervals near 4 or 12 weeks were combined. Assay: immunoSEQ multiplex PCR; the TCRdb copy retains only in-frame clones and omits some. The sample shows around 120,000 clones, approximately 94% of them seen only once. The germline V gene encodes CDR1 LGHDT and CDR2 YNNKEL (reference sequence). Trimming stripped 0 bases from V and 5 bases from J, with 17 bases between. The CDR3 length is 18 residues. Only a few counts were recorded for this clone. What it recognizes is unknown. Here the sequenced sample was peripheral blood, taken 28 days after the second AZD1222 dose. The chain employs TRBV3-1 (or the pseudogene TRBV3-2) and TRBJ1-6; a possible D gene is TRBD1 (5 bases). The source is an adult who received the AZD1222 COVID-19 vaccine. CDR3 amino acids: CASSQEGRGRGNNSPLHF. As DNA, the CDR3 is TGTGCCAGCAGCCAAGAAGGTCGGGGTAGGGGAAATAATTCACCCCTCCACTTT.